This TCR beta chain was captured in a study of CD8 T cells in ankylosing spondylitis. In making TCR beta libraries, quantitative 5'-RACE with molecular barcodes was used. Using its own MiXCR run on the 5' RACE reads, TCRdb lists one record per CDR3 protein. The repertoire holds 700,000 to 850,000 distinct CDR3 sequences, with 12% as singletons. Study-wide results and caveats: The authors reported significant enrichment of disease-linked clones in matched ankylosing spondylitis synovial fluid. Several highly homologous variants formed a TCR beta motif that appeared characteristic of ankylosing spondylitis blood.

In this sample, this clonotype turned up a few times. Its specificity is not known. This receptor was identified in a male donor with ankylosing spondylitis. The specimen was blood, either unsorted or a sorted T cell fraction (not recorded which).

DNA for the CDR3: TGTGCCAGCAGTTTGGGGACAGGTAGGGAGCAGTACTTC. This codes for CASSLGTGREQYF. V is TRBV28 and J is TRBJ2-7; 8 nucleotides match TRBD1. Unmatched junction bases numbered 5, after V lost 3 bases and J lost 7 bases. This CDR3 has 13 residues. Germline V lookup: CDR1 MDHEN, CDR2 SYDVKM.